These 28 T cell receptor beta chains originate from one sample sequenced in a study of cytomegalovirus exposure and HLA in healthy donors. PCR primers comprised 60 Vbeta and 13 Jbeta primers. Assay: immunoSEQ multiplex PCR; the TCRdb copy retains only in-frame clones and omits some. The sample shows roughly 150,000 clones, roughly 80% of them seen only once. Sequencing was performed on PBMCs. The receptors derive from a male donor in good health and CMV-seronegative.

For the CDR3, the DNA is TGCGCCAGCAGCTTGACGGGACAGAGTACCGGTGAAGCTTTCTTT. This gives the protein CASSLTGQSTGEAFF. V is TRBV5-1 and J is TRBJ1-1; TRBD1 aligns across 7 bases. The ends lost 1 base at V and 7 bases at J; junction bases unmatched: 10. Germline CDR1 and CDR2: SGHRS and YFSETQ. The CDR3 sequence is 15 residues long.

This clone appeared a few times. The genes are TRBV19 and TRBJ1-2, with D unresolved. Germline CDR1 reads LNHDA; CDR2 reads SQIVND (reference sequence). The CDR3 sequence is 13 residues long. The V end was cut by 6 bases, the J end by 4 bases, with 12 bases between. CDR3 loop: CASRPKLSYGYTF. The CDR3 region has the DNA TGTGCCAGTAGGCCTAAACTGAGCTATGGCTACACCTTC.

The chain recombines TRBV28 with TRBJ2-5; 7 bases are shared with TRBD1. J was trimmed by 5 bases and V by 3 bases; bases with no gene match: 6. Germline V gives CDR1 MDHEN, CDR2 SYDVKM. The CDR3 covers 14 residues. CDR3 amino acids: CASSFLQGKETQYF. The CDR3 coding sequence is TGTGCCAGCAGTTTTCTACAGGGGAAGGAGACCCAGTACTTC.

The genes are TRBV27 and TRBJ2-4; 7 bases align to TRBD2. This CDR3 is 15 amino acids long. The ends lost 3 bases at V and 6 bases at J; junction bases unmatched: 8. Germline V gives CDR1 MNHEY, CDR2 SMNVEV (reference sequence). As DNA, the CDR3 is TGTGCCAGCAGTTTCCCAGCGGGAATTGGAAACATTCAGTACTTC. Its translation: CASSFPAGIGNIQYF.

This clone has only a few counts. The V and J genes are TRBV2 and TRBJ2-3, with no clear D. The CDR3 spans 15 residues. Germline V lookup: CDR1 SNHLY, CDR2 FYNNEI. The V end lost 6 bases, the J end lost 6 bases, and 19 bases lay between the germline ends. Here the CDR3 DNA reads TGTGCCAGCAGCAGATTAAGCCCAACACAGGATACGCAGTATTTT. Protein product: CASSRLSPTQDTQYF.

The chain joins TRBV7-2 to TRBJ2-4; unclear D gene. Germline CDR1 SGHTA, CDR2 FQGNSA. The CDR3 is 11 amino acids. V was trimmed by 6 bases and J by 7 bases, leaving 7 bases between them. CDR3 sequence (DNA): TGTGCCAGCAGTGTTCGTAACATTCAGTACTTC. Amino acids: CASSVRNIQYF.

A few counts support this clone. The chain recombines TRBV10-3 with TRBJ2-7; D gene unclear. V shed 6 bases and J shed 4 bases, with 7 bases lying between them. In germline, CDR1 is ENHRY, CDR2 SYGVKD. This CDR3 region has 11 residues. CDR3 coding DNA: TGTGCCATCAGGTTCCAGTACGAGCAGTACTTC. It yields the protein CAIRFQYEQYF.

The CDR3 region has the DNA TGTGCCAGCAGTTCAGGGGACAACTCCTACGAGCAGTACTTC. Amino acid sequence: CASSSGDNSYEQYF. This chain uses TRBV27 with TRBJ2-7, with D possibly TRBD1 on 6 matching bases. Per germline, CDR1 MNHEY and CDR2 SMNVEV (reference sequence). The CDR3 is 14 amino acids. V lost 4 bases and J 0 bases, leaving 10 bases between the germline ends.

The genes are TRBV7-6 and TRBJ2-3, with a possible D match to TRBD2 (7 bases). Germline CDR1 reads SGHVS; CDR2 reads FNYEAQ. The CDR3 is 15 amino acids. V dropped 1 base and J dropped 4 bases, with 12 bases sitting between them. Here the CDR3 DNA reads TGTGCCAGCAGCTTAGGAGGGGGGGGATCAGATACGCAGTATTTT. Protein: CASSLGGGGSDTQYF.

The genes are TRBV7-2 and TRBJ2-1, with TRBD2 matching over 8 bases. Losses at the gene ends were 6 bases for V and 0 bases for J; bases not matched to a gene: 16. CDR1 SGHTA and CDR2 FQGNSA come from the germline V gene. The CDR3 extends over 19 amino acids. CDR3 sequence (DNA): TGTGCCAGCAGTCCTAGAAACCTACTAGCGGCGAGCTCCTACAATGAGCAGTTCTTC. This gives the protein CASSPRNLLAASSYNEQFF.

The CDR3 sequence: CASSLSPGNQPQHF. Here the CDR3 DNA reads TGTGCCAGCAGTTTATCCCCGGGTAATCAGCCCCAGCATTTT. This chain joins TRBV27 and TRBJ1-5, with no clear D. The germline V and J ends were trimmed by 0 bases and 4 bases, with 7 bases remaining between them. CDR3 size: 14 residues. CDR1 is MNHEY, CDR2 SMNVEV, per germline (reference sequence).

The chain employs TRBV5-1 and TRBJ2-7; 10 bases line up with TRBD1. The CDR3 consists of 15 residues. V was pared by 0 bases and J by 7 bases, with 7 bases of the junction left unmatched. In germline, CDR1 is SGHRS, CDR2 YFSETQ. The CDR3 coding sequence is TGCGCCAGCAGCTTGGAGCCGGGACAGGGGCGAGAGCAGTACTTC. Amino acids: CASSLEPGQGREQYF. The full variable domain, its missing parts supplied by reference TRBV5-1 and TRBJ2-7, is KAGVTQTPRYLIKTRGQQVTLSCSPISGHRSVSWYQQTPGQGLQFLFEYFSETQRNKGNFPGRFSGRQFSNSRSEMNVSTLELGDSALYLCASSLEPGQGREQYFGPGTRLTVT.

This chain joins TRBV5-1 and TRBJ2-3; tentatively, D is TRBD2 (5 bases). Trimming removed 0 bases from V and 2 bases from J, with 10 bases in between. Germline CDR1 SGHRS, CDR2 YFSETQ. The CDR3 has 15 residues. CDR3 region: CASSLEVAPTDTQYF. The CDR3 DNA reads TGCGCCAGCAGCTTGGAAGTAGCGCCCACAGATACGCAGTATTTT.

The chain links TRBV5-6 to TRBJ2-7; 8 nucleotides match TRBD2. CDR1 is SGHDT and CDR2 is YYEEEE in the germline V gene. This CDR3 comprises 16 residues. The ends lost 4 bases at V and 1 base at J; junction bases unmatched: 10. The CDR3 DNA reads TGTGCCAGCAGCCGCACCGGGACTAGGGGGTCCTACGAGCAGTACTTC. Translation: CASSRTGTRGSYEQYF.

The chain has TRBV28 and TRBJ1-2, with 10 bases matching TRBD1. The V gene's germline CDR1 is MDHEN and CDR2 SYDVKM. The ends lost 5 bases at V and 8 bases at J; junction bases unmatched: 14. The CDR3 runs 16 residues. In DNA form, the CDR3 reads TGTGCCAGCAGTCCCCCGACAGGGGGCGGGGGTAGGGGCTACACCTTC. Translation: CASSPPTGGGGRGYTF.

The chain employs TRBV27 and TRBJ2-2; TRBD1 matches at 8 bases. Trimming cost V 2 bases and J 5 bases; bases outside gene matches: 7. There are 16 residues in the CDR3. Germline V CDR1 and CDR2: MNHEY, SMNVEV (reference sequence). Written as DNA, the CDR3 is TGTGCCAGCAGTTTACACGGGACAGGAAGAACCGGGGAGCTGTTTTTT. It encodes CASSLHGTGRTGELFF.

This clone was observed a few times. The chain combines TRBV21-1 with TRBJ2-3; TRBD1 was called by the table and not checked on the DNA. TRBV21-1 is a documented pseudogene. This CDR3 comprises 23 residues. This CDR3 is CASSKVGTWDIGTWRASTDTQYF. As DNA, the CDR3 is TGTGCCAGCAGCAAAGTGGGGACGTGGGACATAGGCACTTGGCGGGCCTCCACAGATACGCAGTATTTT.

The chain recombines TRBV7-3 with TRBJ2-2, with D perhaps TRBD1 (6 bases). This CDR3 is built from 13 residues. Per germline, CDR1 SGHTA and CDR2 FQGTGA. V gave up 5 bases and J gave up 4 bases, with 8 bases separating them. The CDR3 DNA reads as TGTGCCAGCAGCCAACAGGGCACCGGGGAGCTGTTTTTT. Amino acid sequence: CASSQQGTGELFF.

This clone was seen only a few times. Other DNA sequences within the sample encode an identical CDR3. V usage is TRBV2 and J usage is TRBJ2-3; the D gene is possibly TRBD1 (7 bases). This CDR3 comprises 14 residues. From germline, CDR1 is SNHLY and CDR2 FYNNEI. V was pared by 3 bases and J by 3 bases, with 10 bases between. The CDR3: CASSDQGGTDTQYF. The CDR3, as DNA: TGTGCCAGCAGTGATCAGGGGGGAACAGATACGCAGTATTTT.

The chain links TRBV10-3 to TRBJ2-7, with a possible D match to TRBD1 (6 bases). This CDR3 is built from 14 residues. V lost 6 bases, J lost 4 bases, and 16 bases lay in between. Germline assignment: CDR1 ENHRY and CDR2 SYGVKD. As DNA, the CDR3 is TGTGCCATCAGAGCCGGGACACCCCTTTACGAGCAGTACTTC. Translating it yields CAIRAGTPLYEQYF.

The chain uses TRBV7-3 and TRBJ2-2; 7 bases fit TRBD2. The CDR3 extends over 15 amino acids. V lost 4 bases, J lost 6 bases, and 8 bases stayed unmatched. Per germline, CDR1 SGHTA and CDR2 FQGTGA. The CDR3 nucleotides are TGTGCCAGCAGCTCCCCGGGACGGGGGGCCGGGGAGCTGTTTTTT. Its protein product is CASSSPGRGAGELFF. Looking up the rest from reference TRBV7-3 and TRBJ2-2 gives the full variable domain: GAGVSQTPSNKVTEKGKYVELRCDPISGHTALYWYRQSLGQGPEFLIYFQGTGAADDSGLPNDRFFAVRPEGSVSTLKIQRTERGDSAVYLCASSSPGRGAGELFFGEGSRLTVL.

This clone occurred a few times. The rearrangement links TRBV9 to TRBJ1-3; 9 bases are shared with TRBD1. V lost 4 bases to trimming and J lost 0 bases; unmatched junction nucleotides: 14. Germline assignment: CDR1 SGDLS and CDR2 YYNGEE. CDR3 length: 19 residues. The CDR3, as DNA: TGTGCCAGCAGCCAGTGGGAGTTGGGGACAGGGTACTCTGGAAACACCATATATTTT. Amino acid sequence: CASSQWELGTGYSGNTIYF.

The chain couples TRBV14 to TRBJ2-5; the match to TRBD2 covers 9 bases. With 5 bases clipped from V and 0 bases from J, the junction kept 10 bases outside the gene matches. Germline CDR1 is SGHDN and CDR2 is FVKESK. The length of the CDR3 is 17 residues. The CDR3 protein is CASSYSLSGGYQETQYF. CDR3 DNA: TGTGCCAGCAGCTATTCGCTAAGCGGGGGGTACCAAGAGACCCAGTACTTC.

V and J are TRBV7-3 and TRBJ2-3; no reliable D call. The V gene's germline CDR1 is SGHTA and CDR2 FQGTGA. The CDR3 covers 15 residues. Trimming stripped 1 base from V and 3 bases from J, with 11 bases between. The CDR3 reads CASSLNSLSTDTQYF. DNA for the CDR3: TGTGCCAGCAGCTTAAACTCCCTAAGTACAGATACGCAGTATTTT.

This chain joins TRBV5-4 and TRBJ2-2; D might be TRBD1 (6 bases). Trimming took 0 bases from V and 8 from J, leaving 8 bases between them. This CDR3 region has 13 residues. CDR1 and CDR2 from the germline V gene are SGHNT and YYREEE (reference sequence). The CDR3 DNA reads TGTGCCAGCAGCTTGGACAGGGCTGGGGAGCTGTTTTTT. It translates to CASSLDRAGELFF.

This rearrangement joins TRBV6-1 to TRBJ2-1; 7 bases agree with TRBD2. The CDR3 covers 15 residues. Germline CDR1 and CDR2: MNHNS and SASEGT. V was clipped by 7 bases and J by 8 bases; unmatched bases: 14. This CDR3 is CASKGGSTLSDEQFF. CDR3 nucleotide sequence: TGTGCCAGCAAGGGCGGGAGCACTCTATCCGATGAGCAGTTCTTC.

J is TRBJ1-3 and V is TRBV5-1; D is ambiguous. The V end was cut by 4 bases, the J end by 0 bases, with 8 bases between. The V gene's germline CDR1 is SGHRS and CDR2 YFSETQ. The length of the CDR3 is 14 residues. This chain's CDR3 is CASSATVSGNTIYF. The CDR3 region has the DNA TGCGCCAGCAGCGCCACAGTCTCTGGAAACACCATATATTTT.

The chain joins TRBV15 to TRBJ2-5; TRBD1 matches 9 bases. The CDR3 extends over 13 amino acids. Germline V CDR1 and CDR2: LNHNV, YYDKDF (reference sequence). J gave up 3 bases and V 6 bases, and 2 bases lay outside the gene matches. CDR3 nucleotide sequence: TGTGCCACCAGGAGGACAGGGGAAGAGACCCAGTACTTC. Protein sequence: CATRRTGEETQYF.